This T cell receptor beta chain came from a study of vaccination effects on CD4 cells after COVID-19. CD4+ T cells specific for antigen were expanded with viral peptide pools by the ViraFEST assay before sequencing. CD4+ T cell isolation took place after 10 days of culture. Two-dose vaccination with either BNT162b2 or mRNA-1273 was given to the participants. Comment on this clone: As yet, its antigen is unknown.

The method was immunoSEQ multiplex PCR; TCRdb's version includes in-frame clones alone and lacks a portion of them. The sample yields about 31,000 clones, roughly 81% seen once. Germline CDR1 is MGHDK and CDR2 is SYGVNS. This CDR3 region has 11 residues. V was clipped by 6 bases and J by 4 bases, with 4 bases between them. This TCR was sampled from a human donor who received a COVID-19 vaccine. The sample was CD4+ T cells from PBMCs cultured with HCoV-229E spike peptides, taken after COVID-19 vaccination. This sequence joins TRBV25-1 and TRBJ2-1, with D uncertain. In nucleotides, the CDR3 is TGTGCCAGCAGCCTATACAATGAGCAGTTCTTC. Amino acid sequence: CASSLYNEQFF.